This T cell receptor (beta chain) was documented in a study of cytomegalovirus exposure and HLA in healthy donors. Overall study findings and caveats: There were several of the most significant clusters that appeared linked to common viral pathogens in a later analysis.

This PCR relied on a set of 60 Vbeta primers and 13 Jbeta primers. The protocol was immunoSEQ multiplex PCR, while the TCRdb copy is restricted to in-frame clones and leaves out a portion. The sample lists under 150,000 clones; roughly a tenth were seen once. Worth noting for this clone: Its antigen is not known.

V gave up 0 bases and J gave up 3 bases, with 3 bases separating them. Germline-derived CDR1 and CDR2 are DFQATT and SNEGSKA (reference sequence). There are 11 residues in the CDR3. Sequences were obtained from PBMCs. The chain joins TRBV20-1 to TRBJ2-7; D gene uncertain. This TCR was recovered from a male donor in good health and CMV-seronegative. CDR3 residues: CSAREHYEQYF. The CDR3 DNA follows: TGCAGTGCTAGAGAACACTACGAGCAGTACTTC.